This T cell receptor beta chain stems from a study of metastatic and nonmetastatic thyroid tumors. Study background: Both malignant and benign thyroid patients supplied peripheral blood and tumor or nodule tissue samples, across which the repertoires of these patients were then compared.

Notes on this clone: Antigen specificity is unknown.

Germline CDR1 is SGHVS and CDR2 is FQNEAQ. Trimming removed 3 bases from V and 1 base from J, with 7 bases in between. This CDR3 comprises 14 residues. Not a single patient had been given any form of treatment at any point before undergoing thyroid surgery. Study-wide findings and caveats: In blood and tumor, TCR beta diversity was reportedly significantly higher in malignant thyroid tumors than in benign nodules.

From the PCR reads, TCRdb re-called clones with MiXCR. The sample shows 55,000 to 75,000 clones, less than 20% of them seen only once. Material for sequencing was blood. V is TRBV7-8 and J is TRBJ1-5, with a possible D match to TRBD1 (5 bases). The clonotype originates from a female donor with papillary thyroid cancer or a benign thyroid nodule (not recorded which). Some clones in this sample may be carry-over from other donors' samples. Written as DNA, the CDR3 is TGTGCCAGCAGCTTGGAGGGGAGCAATCAGCCCCAGCATTTT. Translating gives CASSLEGSNQPQHF. The whole variable domain, filled in from reference TRBV7-8 and TRBJ1-5, reads GAGVSQSPRYKVAKRGQDVALRCDPISGHVSLFWYQQALGQGPEFLTYFQNEAQLDKSGLPSDRFFAERPEGSVSTLKIQRTQQEDSAVYLCASSLEGSNQPQHFGDGTRLSIL.